The 23 T cell receptor beta chains below come from one sample, sequenced in a study of regulatory T cells in long-lasting Graves disease. Specified time point: persistent/refractory GD, antithyroid drugs over 5 years with positive TRAb. Making the TCR library involved RNA that had been extracted from PBMCs. Relying on iRepertoire HTBI primers and Arm-PCR of CDR3 regions, the team built TCR beta libraries. TCRdb re-called the multiplex PCR reads with MiXCR, one entry per CDR3 protein. The data contain more than 300,000 distinct CDR3 sequences, roughly 25% of them seen just once; the ten biggest clones take up roughly a quarter. Source: peripheral blood mononuclear cells (PBMCs), taken when the disease was refractory, from a patient treated with antithyroid drugs. These receptors originate from a woman aged 40 to 50 with Graves disease.

This clonotype was observed at least ten times. The CDR3 region has the DNA TGCAGAACTCGGCGAATGAACACTGAAGCTTTCTTT. Protein product: CRTRRMNTEAFF. The gene calls are TRBV20-1 and TRBJ1-1; D unclear. This CDR3 is built from 12 residues. Looked up from germline, CDR1 is DFQATT and CDR2 is SNEGSKA (reference sequence).

In this sample, this clonotype turned up many times. J is TRBJ2-7 and V is TRBV6-1; a possible D gene is TRBD2 (6 bases). In germline, CDR1 is MNHNS, CDR2 SASEGT. The CDR3 covers 13 residues. Trimming cost V 9 bases and J 3 bases, with 15 bases left between them. CDR3 in DNA: TGTGCCAGGGACCGGGACTCAAACTACGAGCAGTACTTC. Its protein product is CARDRDSNYEQYF.

The table lists this clonotype with a count of one. A far larger clone is just one base off, so this is likely a read error. This chain links TRBV7-2 with TRBJ1-2; D remains ambiguous. CDR3 length: 12 amino acids. The germline CDR1 and CDR2 sequences are SGHTA and FQGNSA. Between the trimmed V and J ends, which lost 1 base and 7 bases, there was a span of 7 bases. CDR3 amino acids: CASSLDRAGYTF. For the CDR3, the DNA is TGTGCCAGCAGCTTAGACCGTGCTGGCTACACCTTC.

The V call is TRBV13, the J call TRBJ2-7; D is possibly TRBD1 or TRBD2 (5 bases each). Germline V gene data show CDR1 as PRHDT and CDR2 as FYEKMQ (reference sequence). V was pared by 4 bases and J by 4 bases, with 17 bases between. This CDR3 comprises 15 residues. The CDR3 nucleotides read TGTGCCAGCAGCTCCCGGGACGGAATGTGGTACGAGCAGTACTTC. Its translation is CASSSRDGMWYEQYF. Combining the CDR3 with reference TRBV13 and TRBJ2-7 gives the whole variable domain AAGVIQSPRHLIKEKRETATLKCYPIPRHDTVYWYQQGPGQDPQFLISFYEKMQSDKGSIPDRFSAQQFSDYHSELNMSSLELGDSALYFCASSSRDGMWYEQYFGPGTRLTVT.

The gene calls are TRBV6-2 or TRBV6-3 and TRBJ1-1; D is undetermined. The CDR3 has 14 residues. Trimming stripped 4 bases from V and 1 base from J, with 10 bases between. The V gene's germline CDR1 is MNHEY and CDR2 SVGEGT. CDR3 bases: TGTGCCAGCAGTTTCCCGGTCAGGAACACTGAAGCTTTCTTT. It translates to CASSFPVRNTEAFF.

V gene TRBV2 combines with J gene TRBJ1-4; D is unresolved. CDR1 and CDR2 (germline): SNHLY, FYNNEI. The CDR3 has 14 amino acids. V was shortened by 7 bases and J by 6 bases, with 15 bases between the two germline ends. Here the CDR3 reads CASTQTGKDEKLFF. The CDR3, as DNA: TGTGCCAGCACCCAGACCGGGAAAGATGAAAAACTGTTTTTT.

The V gene is TRBV20-1, the J gene TRBJ2-2, with 11 bases lining up with TRBD2. The CDR3 runs 15 residues. Trimming cost V 5 bases and J 7 bases; bases outside gene matches: 9. Germline V gene lookup returns CDR1 DFQATT and CDR2 SNEGSKA (reference sequence). CDR3 sequence reads: CSALGLAGRDGELFF. The CDR3 nucleotides are TGCAGTGCTTTAGGACTAGCGGGTCGGGACGGGGAGCTGTTTTTT.

The DNA of the CDR3 is TGTGCCAGTAATACCGGGACAGGGTTATACAATGAGCAGTTCTTC. It codes for CASNTGTGLYNEQFF. The chain links TRBV19 to TRBJ2-1; TRBD1 aligns across 9 bases. Germline V gene data show CDR1 as LNHDA and CDR2 as SQIVND (reference sequence). V was pared by 7 bases and J by 4 bases, with 8 bases of the junction left unmatched. The CDR3 is 15 amino acids.

The chain couples TRBV7-2 to TRBJ1-1, with D unclear. V lost 1 base to trimming and J lost 0 bases, with 12 bases between them. CDR3 length equals 16 residues. CDR1 and CDR2 (germline): SGHTA, FQGNSA. CDR3 sequence: CASSLGVSIMNTEAFF. CDR3 in DNA: TGTGCCAGCAGCTTAGGGGTCAGCATTATGAACACTGAAGCTTTCTTT.

This clonotype was counted many times. V usage is TRBV6-1 and J usage is TRBJ2-7; TRBD2 agrees at 8 bases. Germline CDR1 reads MNHNS; CDR2 reads SASEGT. J was trimmed by 6 bases and V by 2 bases; bases with no gene match: 15. This CDR3 comprises 17 residues. This chain's CDR3 is CASSEPSGLEAFREQYF. CDR3 bases: TGTGCCAGCAGTGAACCATCGGGACTAGAGGCCTTTCGCGAGCAGTACTTC.

With regard to this clonotype: Possible read error: a much larger clone is one base away. The chain recombines TRBV29-1 with TRBJ1-1; a possible D gene is TRBD1 (6 bases). Trimming took 3 bases from V and 1 from J, leaving 9 bases between them. This CDR3 comprises 13 residues. CDR1 is SQVTM, CDR2 ANQGSEA, per germline. This CDR3 is CSVEGHWNTEAFF. The DNA for the CDR3 is TGCAGCGTTGAGGGACATTGGAACACTGAAGCTTTCTTT.

This clonotype was recorded at least ten times. The chain couples TRBV6-5 to TRBJ2-7, with D unclear. V was pared by 2 bases and J by 2 bases, with 13 bases between. Germline V gives CDR1 MNHEY, CDR2 SVGAGI. This CDR3 is built from 15 residues. For the CDR3, the DNA is TGTGCCAGCAGTTACGGTTGGCAGAGAGCCTACGAGCAGTACTTC. Its protein product is CASSYGWQRAYEQYF.

This chain uses TRBV5-1 with TRBJ2-7; D is unclear. V gave up 1 base and J gave up 4 bases, with 9 bases separating them. The CDR3 loop spans 13 amino acids. Germline V gives CDR1 SGHRS, CDR2 YFSETQ. CDR3 protein: CASSLRWGYEQYF. The CDR3 DNA sequence: TGCGCCAGCAGCTTGCGTTGGGGTTACGAGCAGTACTTC.

In its sample, this clonotype was seen many times. CDR3 amino acids: CASSPRGARDYEQYF. CDR3 DNA: TGTGCCAGCAGTCCCCGAGGTGCGAGGGACTACGAGCAGTACTTC. The chain combines TRBV28 with TRBJ2-7, with D perhaps matching TRBD2 (5 bases). This CDR3 has 15 amino acids. CDR1 is MDHEN and CDR2 is SYDVKM in the germline V gene. Trimming pared 5 bases from V and 3 bases from J, leaving 17 bases between.

This clonotype was seen a handful of times. The genes are TRBV12-3 or TRBV12-4 and TRBJ1-4, with 9 bases fitting TRBD1. The CDR3 runs 16 residues. With V trimmed by 5 bases and J by 4 bases, 8 bases remained unmatched. The CDR3 sequence is CASSPTGGKGNEKLFF. The CDR3 DNA reads as TGTGCCAGCAGTCCTACAGGGGGCAAGGGTAATGAAAAACTGTTTTTT.

This clonotype was counted many times. The chain joins TRBV28 to TRBJ2-5, with 12 nucleotides matching TRBD2. Trimming at V came to 6 bases and at J to 5 bases, leaving 7 bases not matched to a gene. The CDR3 is 15 residues long. Germline V gene lookup returns CDR1 MDHEN and CDR2 SYDVKM. The CDR3 DNA reads as TGTGCCAGCAGACATCGACTAGCGGGAGTGGAGACCCAGTACTTC. This sequence encodes CASRHRLAGVETQYF.

This clonotype was detected a few times. The gene calls are TRBV2 and TRBJ2-7; possibly TRBD1 for D (5 bases). Trimming shortened V by 11 bases and J by 2 bases, and 16 bases separated the two germline ends. Looked up from germline, CDR1 is SNHLY and CDR2 is FYNNEI. The CDR3 extends over 13 amino acids. The CDR3 DNA follows: TGTGCCTCAGCAGTAGGACAAGCCTACGAGCAGTACTTC. It codes for CASAVGQAYEQYF.

This clonotype has only a few counts. The gene calls are TRBV5-1 and TRBJ1-4; no firm D call. Germline-derived CDR1 and CDR2 are SGHRS and YFSETQ. The CDR3 has 15 residues. V was shortened by 2 bases and J by 5 bases, with 13 bases between the two germline ends. As DNA, the CDR3 is TGCGCCAGCAGCTTCTTCGACAATCCCAATGAAAAACTGTTTTTT. Its protein product is CASSFFDNPNEKLFF.

In its sample, this clonotype was seen a few times. The rearrangement uses TRBV9 and TRBJ2-5; no definite D call. Germline values: CDR1 SGDLS, CDR2 YYNGEE. V was cut by 0 bases and J by 2 bases, with 8 bases left in between. This CDR3 is 14 amino acids long. CDR3 amino acids: CASSVGTAQETQYF. In nucleotides, the CDR3 is TGTGCCAGCAGCGTAGGTACAGCGCAAGAGACCCAGTACTTC.

This clonotype occurred many times. The chain recombines TRBV12-3 or TRBV12-4 with TRBJ1-5; D is undetermined. With 6 bases removed from V and 0 bases from J, the gap between germline ends came to 9 bases. The CDR3 has 14 amino acids. Here the CDR3 reads CASRLGLSNQPQHF. In nucleotides, the CDR3 is TGTGCCAGCAGATTGGGCCTTAGCAATCAGCCCCAGCATTTT.

The genes are TRBV5-5 and TRBJ2-7; 8 nucleotides match TRBD2. In germline, CDR1 is SGHKS, CDR2 YYEKEE (reference sequence). With 1 base clipped from V and 7 bases from J, the junction kept 19 bases outside the gene matches. The CDR3 loop spans 18 amino acids. The CDR3 region is CASSLSISGTWTPSEQYF. CDR3 in DNA: TGTGCCAGCAGCTTGAGTATTAGCGGGACTTGGACCCCCTCGGAGCAGTACTTC.

V is TRBV2 and J is TRBJ1-5, with 8 positions matching TRBD1. J lost 3 bases, V lost 3 bases, and 4 bases had no gene match. Germline V gene lookup returns CDR1 SNHLY and CDR2 FYNNEI. There are 15 residues in the CDR3. CDR3 sequence reads: CASSESTGDNQPQHF. The CDR3 nucleotides read TGTGCCAGCAGTGAGTCGACAGGGGACAATCAGCCCCAGCATTTT.

The V and J genes are TRBV20-1 and TRBJ2-2; D possibly corresponds to TRBD1 (6 bases). In germline, CDR1 is DFQATT, CDR2 SNEGSKA (reference sequence). Trimming took 2 bases from V and 7 from J, leaving 14 bases between them. The CDR3 length is 14 residues. In nucleotides, the CDR3 is TGCAGTGCTAGACCGCAGGGGCGAGGCGGGGAGCTGTTTTTT. Translation gives CSARPQGRGGELFF.